The 18 T cell receptor beta chains below come from one sample, sequenced in a study of vaccination effects on CD4 cells after COVID-19. Cultured cells yielded isolated CD4+ T cells after more than nine days. This individual contracted SARS-CoV-2 between March and December 2020, as verified by PCR. Each participant was given two doses of one vaccine (BNT162b2 or mRNA-1273). Profiled with immunoSEQ multiplex PCR; TCRdb holds only in-frame clones, not every one. The table includes 40,000 to 55,000 clones, over 65% detected once. For these TCRs, the target antigens are not known. Sequenced material: CD4+ T cells from PBMCs cultured without peptide, taken after COVID-19 vaccination. These receptors all come from a human donor who had a prior SARS-CoV-2 infection.

This clone was seen once. Here the CDR3 reads CAIAEDRYYGYTF. The CDR3 DNA sequence: TGTGCCATCGCAGAAGACAGATACTATGGCTACACCTTC. V gene TRBV10-3 combines with J gene TRBJ1-2; D is possibly TRBD1 (5 bases). This CDR3 comprises 13 residues. With 8 bases removed from V and 3 bases from J, the gap between germline ends came to 13 bases. CDR1 and CDR2 (germline): ENHRY, SYGVKD.

The V call is TRBV15, the J call TRBJ2-3, with 7 bases identical to TRBD1. The CDR3 consists of 16 residues. Germline loops: CDR1 LNHNV, CDR2 YYDKDF (reference sequence). The V segment lost 1 base and the J segment 2 bases; nucleotides outside the gene matches: 6. CDR3 sequence (DNA): TGTGCCACCAGCAGAGGACGGGACAGAGACACAGATACGCAGTATTTT. It is translated as CATSRGRDRDTDTQYF.

This chain joins TRBV4-1 and TRBJ2-3, with D maybe TRBD2 (5 bases). Germline V lookup: CDR1 MGHRA, CDR2 YSYEKL. This CDR3 comprises 11 residues. V lost 3 bases and J 12 bases, leaving 10 bases between the germline ends. The CDR3 sequence is CASSQEALQYF. The CDR3 DNA reads as TGCGCCAGCAGCCAGGAGGCCCTACAGTATTTT.

Only one count was recorded for this clone. The chain links TRBV15 to TRBJ1-2, with D hard to call. In germline, CDR1 is LNHNV, CDR2 YYDKDF (reference sequence). With 0 bases removed from V and 6 bases from J, the gap between germline ends came to 20 bases. The CDR3 runs 17 residues. The CDR3 DNA reads as TGTGCCACCAGCAGAGATAACTTCCCAGCGGGCCGGCATGGCTACACCTTC. Its translation: CATSRDNFPAGRHGYTF.

The genes are TRBV9 and TRBJ1-6; 8 nucleotides match TRBD1. Germline assignment: CDR1 SGDLS and CDR2 YYNGEE. The CDR3 spans 17 residues. The V segment lost 2 bases and the J segment 8 bases; nucleotides outside the gene matches: 12. CDR3 nucleotides: TGTGCCAGCAGCGTCAGGGGGCAAACGGCTGGGGATTCACCCCTCCACTTT. Encoded protein: CASSVRGQTAGDSPLHF.

V usage is TRBV19 and J usage is TRBJ1-6; D ambiguous. The CDR3 sequence is 16 residues long. The V and J ends lost 3 bases and 0 bases respectively, with 9 bases between them. The germline V gene has CDR1 LNHDA and CDR2 SQIVND (reference sequence). CDR3: CASSIGSLSYNSPLHF. The CDR3 DNA reads TGTGCCAGTAGTATCGGCTCGCTCTCCTATAATTCACCCCTCCACTTT.

V usage is TRBV6-2 or TRBV6-3 and J usage is TRBJ2-3; 11 positions agree with TRBD2. After removal of 4 bases from V and 6 bases from J, the junction contained 12 bases not matched to a gene. The germline gives CDR1 MNHEY, CDR2 SVGEGT. This CDR3 comprises 17 residues. The CDR3 protein is CASSFRSSGGYVDTQYF. CDR3 nucleotide sequence: TGTGCCAGCAGTTTCAGGTCTAGCGGGGGGTACGTGGATACGCAGTATTTT.

The chain is built from TRBV3-1 (or the pseudogene TRBV3-2) and TRBJ1-3; D unclear. Per germline, CDR1 LGHDT and CDR2 YNNKEL (reference sequence). V was shortened by 2 bases and J by 7 bases, with 6 bases between the two germline ends. This CDR3 has 12 amino acids. In DNA, the CDR3 is TGTGCCAGCAGCCAAAGTTCGAACACCATATATTTT. Encoded protein: CASSQSSNTIYF.

The count of this clone is one. This same CDR3 is encoded by further DNA sequences in the sample. This rearrangement joins TRBV30 to TRBJ2-1; weak D call: TRBD1 (5 bases). The germline CDR1 and CDR2 sequences are GTSNPN and SVGIG (reference sequence). V lost 0 bases, J lost 0 bases, and 9 bases lay in between. This CDR3 comprises 15 residues. The CDR3 DNA follows: TGTGCCTGGAGTGTAAGGGGAAGCTCCTACAATGAGCAGTTCTTC. It translates to CAWSVRGSSYNEQFF.

The rearrangement links TRBV5-4 to TRBJ2-7; TRBD2 matches 8 bases. Germline V gene lookup returns CDR1 SGHNT and CDR2 YYREEE (reference sequence). Unmatched junction bases numbered 4, after V lost 4 bases and J lost 1 base. This CDR3 is 14 amino acids long. CDR3 nucleotides: TGTGCCAGCAGCCGTGGACTAGCATCCTACGAGCAGTACTTC. Translated: CASSRGLASYEQYF.

V and J are TRBV7-3 and TRBJ2-2, with 10 bases matching TRBD2. The V gene's germline CDR1 is SGHTA and CDR2 FQGTGA. V lost 5 bases and J lost 5; bases outside the gene matches: 17. CDR3 size: 19 residues. The CDR3 reads CASSVQPVSSGRGTGELFF. CDR3 in DNA: TGTGCCAGCAGCGTACAACCCGTTTCTAGCGGGAGAGGTACCGGGGAGCTGTTTTTT.

The chain couples TRBV5-4 to TRBJ2-1; 7 nucleotides align to TRBD2. V lost 1 base, J lost 8 bases, and 15 bases stayed unmatched. Germline CDR1 and CDR2: SGHNT and YYREEE (reference sequence). The CDR3 is 17 residues long. The CDR3 sequence is CASSLLSSGSTGHEQFF. CDR3 coding DNA: TGTGCCAGCAGCTTGTTGTCTAGCGGTTCCACCGGGCATGAGCAGTTCTTC.

The chain links TRBV6-5 to TRBJ1-1; 7 nucleotides align to TRBD1. The CDR3 consists of 14 residues. The V gene's germline CDR1 is MNHEY and CDR2 SVGAGI. J was trimmed by 1 base and V by 5 bases; bases with no gene match: 4. CDR3: CASSSGTANTEAFF. As DNA, the CDR3 is TGTGCCAGCAGTAGCGGGACAGCGAACACTGAAGCTTTCTTT.

The gene calls are TRBV5-5 and TRBJ2-7; D gene unclear. The CDR3 loop spans 14 amino acids. The V gene's germline CDR1 is SGHKS and CDR2 YYEKEE (reference sequence). V lost 2 bases, J lost 6 bases, and 15 bases lay in between. DNA for the CDR3: TGTGCCAGCAGCTTCGTCACTGTAGATGGCGAGCAGTACTTC. This encodes CASSFVTVDGEQYF.

The gene calls are TRBV6-2 or TRBV6-3 and TRBJ2-7, with TRBD2 matching over 11 bases. The CDR3 totals 15 residues. Germline V CDR1 and CDR2: MNHEY, SVGEGT. After removal of 5 bases from V and 1 base from J, the junction contained 4 bases not matched to a gene. CDR3 residues: CASSDRLAGSYEQYF. The CDR3 bases are TGTGCCAGCAGTGACCGACTAGCGGGATCCTACGAGCAGTACTTC.

The rearrangement uses TRBV25-1 and TRBJ2-2; the match to TRBD2 covers 7 bases. The CDR3 runs to 14 residues. The V gene's germline CDR1 is MGHDK and CDR2 SYGVNS. J was trimmed by 7 bases and V by 4 bases; bases with no gene match: 6. The CDR3 DNA follows: TGTGCCAGCAGTGTGGGAGGGGATCTCGGGGAGCTGTTTTTT. This encodes CASSVGGDLGELFF.

The chain recombines TRBV7-2 with TRBJ2-7; TRBD2 agrees at 7 bases. This CDR3 comprises 15 residues. The junction had 3 bases not matched to a gene; V was cut back by 1 base and J by 0 bases. Germline-derived CDR1 and CDR2 are SGHTA and FQGNSA. The CDR3 loop is CASSLVRTSSYEQYF. The CDR3 DNA reads TGTGCCAGCAGCTTAGTTAGGACTAGCTCCTACGAGCAGTACTTC.

This clone has only a few counts. This rearrangement joins TRBV7-9 to TRBJ1-2; TRBD1 matches 7 bases. The CDR3 covers 14 residues. J gave up 8 bases and V 5 bases, and 11 bases lay outside the gene matches. Germline V CDR1 and CDR2: SEHNR, FQNEAQ (reference sequence). In DNA, the CDR3 is TGTGCCAGCAGCAAAACAACAGGGGTTTGGGGCTACACCTTC. Translation: CASSKTTGVWGYTF.